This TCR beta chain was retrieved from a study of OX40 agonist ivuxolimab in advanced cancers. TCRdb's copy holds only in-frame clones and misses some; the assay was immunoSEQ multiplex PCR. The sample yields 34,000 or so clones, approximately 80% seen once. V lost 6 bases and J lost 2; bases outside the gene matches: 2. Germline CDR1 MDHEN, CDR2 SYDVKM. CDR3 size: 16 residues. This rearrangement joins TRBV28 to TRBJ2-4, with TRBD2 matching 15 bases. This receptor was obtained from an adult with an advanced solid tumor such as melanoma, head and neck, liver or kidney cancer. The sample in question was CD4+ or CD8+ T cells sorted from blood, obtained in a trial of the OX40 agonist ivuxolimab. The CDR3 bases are TGTGCCAGCAGGGGGACTAGCGGGGGGTCCAAAAACATTCAGTACTTC. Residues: CASRGTSGGSKNIQYF.